Following are 4 T cell receptor beta chains from one sample sequenced in a study of T cell responses to AZD1222 COVID-19 vaccine. Sequenced by immunoSEQ multiplex PCR; TCRdb stores in-frame clones only, minus some. The sample consists of 150,000 to 200,000 clones, around 87% of them appearing once. The specimen was peripheral blood, collected 28 days after the second AZD1222 dose. All receptors come from an adult who received the AZD1222 COVID-19 vaccine.

V and J are TRBV6-2 or TRBV6-3 and TRBJ2-7; no clear D. This CDR3 contains 11 residues. The germline gives CDR1 MNHEY, CDR2 SVGEGT. Trimming pared 6 bases from V and 5 bases from J, leaving 8 bases between. The CDR3 DNA reads as TGTGCCAGCAGCCAACAGAACGAGCAGTACTTC. This sequence encodes CASSQQNEQYF.

This chain links TRBV12-2 with TRBJ1-3; TRBD1, as called in the table, went unchecked against the DNA. TRBV12-2 is an annotated pseudogene. This CDR3 has 14 residues. As DNA, the CDR3 is TGTGCAAGTCGCTTAGTCAACTCTGGAAACACCATATATTTT. Translated: CASRLVNSGNTIYF.

With respect to this clone: The same CDR3 is also encoded by other DNA sequences in this sample. V is TRBV12-3 or TRBV12-4 and J is TRBJ1-1, with D maybe TRBD1 (5 bases). The CDR3 totals 13 residues. V was shortened by 3 bases and J by 1 base, with 6 bases between the two germline ends. The CDR3 DNA reads TGTGCCAGCAGTTTGGGGGAGAACACTGAAGCTTTCTTT. It translates to CASSLGENTEAFF.

The chain employs TRBV5-1 and TRBJ1-2; D gene uncertain. This CDR3 comprises 12 residues. V dropped 7 bases and J dropped 0 bases, with 7 bases sitting between them. Germline V CDR1 and CDR2: SGHRS, YFSETQ. CDR3 amino acids: CASYGSNYGYTF. DNA for the CDR3: TGCGCCAGCTACGGGTCTAACTATGGCTACACCTTC.